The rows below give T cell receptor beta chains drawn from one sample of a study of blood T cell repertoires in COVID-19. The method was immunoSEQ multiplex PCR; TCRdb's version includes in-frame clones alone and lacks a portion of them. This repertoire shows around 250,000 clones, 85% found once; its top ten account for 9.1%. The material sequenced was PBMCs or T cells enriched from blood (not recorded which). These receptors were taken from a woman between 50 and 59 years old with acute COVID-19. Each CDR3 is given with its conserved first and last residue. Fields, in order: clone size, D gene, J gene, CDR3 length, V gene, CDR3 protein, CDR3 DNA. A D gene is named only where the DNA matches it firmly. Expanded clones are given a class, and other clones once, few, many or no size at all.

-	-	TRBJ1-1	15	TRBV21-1	CASSRTRSKEAEAFF	TGTGCCAGCAGCAGGACCCGGTCCAAGGAGGCTGAAGCTTTCTTT
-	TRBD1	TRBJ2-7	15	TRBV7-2	CASSFRGQGRDEQYF	TGTGCCAGCAGCTTTCGGGGACAGGGAAGGGACGAGCAGTACTTC
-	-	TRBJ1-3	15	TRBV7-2	CASSSSGTPGNTIYF	TGTGCCAGCAGCTCCTCCGGGACACCCGGAAACACCATATATTTT
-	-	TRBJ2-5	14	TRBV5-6	CASSLVSVQETQYF	TGTGCCAGCAGCTTGGTCTCGGTTCAAGAGACCCAGTACTTC
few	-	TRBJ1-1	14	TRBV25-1	CASSEGAGRTEAFF	TGTGCCAGCAGTGAAGGGGCAGGGCGGACTGAAGCTTTCTTT
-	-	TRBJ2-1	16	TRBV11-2	CASSLGTSSSYNEQFF	TGTGCCAGCAGCTTAGGAACCTCGAGCTCCTACAATGAGCAGTTCTTC
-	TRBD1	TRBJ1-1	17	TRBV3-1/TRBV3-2	CASSPLSGTGGNTEAFF	TGTGCCAGCAGCCCATTATCCGGGACAGGGGGTAATACTGAAGCTTTCTTT
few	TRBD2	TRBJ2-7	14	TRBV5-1	CASSLGAGGYEQYF	TGCGCCAGCAGCTTGGGGGCGGGAGGCTACGAGCAGTACTTC
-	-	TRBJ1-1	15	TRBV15	CATSTMSQAHTEAFF	TGTGCCACCAGCACAATGTCTCAAGCCCACACTGAAGCTTTCTTT
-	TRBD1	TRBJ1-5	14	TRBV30	CAWSVWDSGQPQHF	TGTGCCTGGAGTGTCTGGGACAGTGGCCAGCCCCAGCATTTT
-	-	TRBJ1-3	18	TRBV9	CASSSPSPGHSSGNTIYF	TGTGCCAGCAGCTCTCCTAGCCCGGGACATAGCTCTGGAAACACCATATATTTT
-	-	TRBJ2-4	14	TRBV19	CASMQAGIKNIQYF	TGTGCCAGTATGCAGGCGGGGATCAAAAACATTCAGTACTTC
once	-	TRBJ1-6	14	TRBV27	CASSPGRNNSPLHF	TGTGCCAGCAGTCCTGGCAGAAATAATTCACCCCTCCACTTT
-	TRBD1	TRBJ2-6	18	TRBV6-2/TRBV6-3	CASSRRRTGESGANVLTF	TGTGCCAGCAGTCGCCGACGGACAGGGGAATCTGGGGCCAACGTCCTGACTTTC
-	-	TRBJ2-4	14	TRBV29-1	CSVRQTLAKNIQYF	TGCAGCGTTCGACAGACCTTAGCCAAAAACATTCAGTACTTC
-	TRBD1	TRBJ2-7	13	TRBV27	CASWDRVVGEQYF	TGTGCCAGCTGGGACAGGGTGGTGGGGGAGCAGTACTTC
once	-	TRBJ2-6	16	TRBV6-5	CASSYFRGSGANVLTF	TGTGCCAGCAGTTACTTTCGGGGGAGTGGGGCCAACGTCCTGACTTTC